The 20 T cell receptor beta chains below come from one sample, sequenced in a study of cytomegalovirus exposure and HLA in healthy donors. The PCR had 60 Vbeta and 13 Jbeta primers. Assay: immunoSEQ multiplex PCR; the TCRdb copy retains only in-frame clones and omits some. The top ten hold approximately 1.5% of the sample, which has 100,000 to 150,000 clones, 78% seen once. The sequenced material came from PBMCs. These receptors came from a female donor in good health and CMV-seronegative.

The CDR3 bases are TGTGCCAGCAGCCAAAGGACTAGCGGGATCGGAGAGACCCAGTACTTC. Its translation: CASSQRTSGIGETQYF. The genes are TRBV4-2 and TRBJ2-5, with 12 bases identical to TRBD2. Per the germline V gene, CDR1 is LGHNA and CDR2 is YNFKEQ. This CDR3 is 16 amino acids long. The V segment lost 2 bases and the J segment 4 bases; nucleotides outside the gene matches: 5.

The chain joins TRBV18 to TRBJ2-7, with 7 bases lining up with TRBD1. The V segment lost 6 bases and the J segment 5 bases; nucleotides outside the gene matches: 10. The CDR3 spans 14 residues. Germline V CDR1 and CDR2: KGHSH, LQKENI. CDR3 bases: TGTGCCAGCTCGACTTGGACAGGCAAAAACGAGCAGTACTTC. Residues: CASSTWTGKNEQYF.

The chain couples TRBV5-4 to TRBJ1-2; tentative D call: TRBD1 (5 bases). CDR1 is SGHNT and CDR2 is YYREEE in the germline V gene (reference sequence). This CDR3 has 15 amino acids. Trimming removed 5 bases at V and 3 bases at J, with 17 bases between. The CDR3 DNA is TGTGCCAGCAGTTCGGGCAGGGTAACGGACTATGGCTACACCTTC. The encoded protein is CASSSGRVTDYGYTF.

The V call is TRBV6-1, the J call TRBJ2-7; 8 bases agree with TRBD1. The CDR3 spans 13 residues. Trimming cost V 7 bases and J 5 bases; bases outside gene matches: 7. Germline loops: CDR1 MNHNS, CDR2 SASEGT. The CDR3 DNA follows: TGTGCCAGCAACGGCAGGGGGCAGGACGAGCAGTACTTC. Encoded protein: CASNGRGQDEQYF.

The chain links TRBV6-5 to TRBJ2-7; D remains unclear. Trimming shortened V by 5 bases and J by 7 bases, and 18 bases separated the two germline ends. The CDR3 contains 14 residues. In germline, CDR1 is MNHEY, CDR2 SVGAGI. The DNA of the CDR3 is TGTGCCAGCAGTCCTCGCCTCACCTCTCGGGAGCAGTACTTC. Encoded protein: CASSPRLTSREQYF.

In DNA, the CDR3 is TGTGCCAGCAGGAGCGGGGTCTCCTACGAGCAGTACTTC. It specifies CASRSGVSYEQYF. The chain links TRBV2 to TRBJ2-7, with 7 nucleotides matching TRBD2. The V gene's germline CDR1 is SNHLY and CDR2 FYNNEI. V gave up 6 bases and J gave up 0 bases; unmatched junction bases: 2. The CDR3 has 13 residues.

Written as DNA, the CDR3 is TGTGCCACCAGCAGGGGCGGGGGCGCGGAGACCCAGTACTTC. Protein sequence: CATSRGGGAETQYF. The chain combines TRBV15 with TRBJ2-5; a weak D match, TRBD2 (7 bases). The germline gives CDR1 LNHNV, CDR2 YYDKDF (reference sequence). The length of the CDR3 is 14 residues. The germline V and J ends were trimmed by 3 bases and 5 bases, with 13 bases remaining between them.

The sample holds many counts of this clone. The chain recombines TRBV5-4 with TRBJ2-7; 8 nucleotides line up with TRBD1. With 5 bases clipped from V and 3 bases from J, the junction kept 7 bases outside the gene matches. CDR1 and CDR2 (germline): SGHNT, YYREEE (reference sequence). The length of the CDR3 is 14 residues. CDR3 nucleotides: TGTGCCAGCAGACCGGGACAGGCCCTCTACGAGCAGTACTTC. Amino acids: CASRPGQALYEQYF.

The J gene is TRBJ1-5, the V gene TRBV28; TRBD1 matches 7 bases. The CDR3 is made up of 16 amino acids. Per the germline V gene, CDR1 is MDHEN and CDR2 is SYDVKM. V shed 8 bases and J 0 bases; nucleotides not matched to a gene: 10. The CDR3 coding sequence is TGTGCCAGCCGCCAAAACAGGGGAAATAGCAATCAGCCCCAGCATTTT. Encoded protein: CASRQNRGNSNQPQHF.

In this sample, this clone turned up once. The J gene is TRBJ2-1, the V gene TRBV28, with a weak D call TRBD1 (6 bases). Germline V gene lookup returns CDR1 MDHEN and CDR2 SYDVKM. The CDR3 totals 13 residues. V lost 2 bases, J lost 6 bases, and 8 bases lay in between. The CDR3 loop reads CASSLQGGNEQFF. In DNA, the CDR3 is TGTGCCAGCAGTTTACAAGGGGGCAATGAGCAGTTCTTC.

The chain carries TRBV2 and TRBJ1-1; 7 bases are shared with TRBD1. The CDR3 covers 14 residues. The germline CDR1 and CDR2 sequences are SNHLY and FYNNEI. J gave up 4 bases and V 4 bases, and 6 bases lay outside the gene matches. CDR3 coding DNA: TGTGCCAGCAGTGCCGCGAGGGGGCTCACTGAAGCTTTCTTT. Its translation is CASSAARGLTEAFF.

The chain has TRBV5-1 and TRBJ2-2, with D possibly matching TRBD1 (5 bases). V was cut by 4 bases and J by 2 bases, with 15 bases left in between. The CDR3 spans 16 residues. CDR1 and CDR2 from the germline V gene are SGHRS and YFSETQ. The CDR3 DNA follows: TGCGCCAGCAGCCCCCGTTCCAGGGTTAACACCGGGGAGCTGTTTTTT. It is translated as CASSPRSRVNTGELFF.

As for this clone: This sample also contains other DNA sequences that code for the same CDR3. The chain employs TRBV5-1 and TRBJ1-2; 9 bases align to TRBD1. The germline gives CDR1 SGHRS, CDR2 YFSETQ. J gave up 6 bases and V 4 bases, and 7 bases lay outside the gene matches. CDR3 size: 14 residues. This CDR3 reads CASSLGGQGDGYTF. In DNA form, the CDR3 reads TGCGCCAGCAGCCTGGGGGGACAGGGTGATGGCTACACCTTC.

This chain connects TRBV11-1 to TRBJ2-5; perhaps TRBD2 as D (6 bases). The CDR3 consists of 11 residues. Between the trimmed V and J ends, which lost 5 bases and 7 bases, there was a span of 8 bases. Germline V gene data show CDR1 as SGHAT and CDR2 as FQDESV (reference sequence). The DNA for the CDR3 is TGTGCCAGCAGCCCCGGGGGGACCCAGTACTTC. It encodes CASSPGGTQYF.

The CDR3 DNA reads TGTGCCAGCAAACGGTGGCGGGAGGGGAACACCGGGGAGCTGTTTTTT. It specifies CASKRWREGNTGELFF. The rearrangement joins TRBV6-6 to TRBJ2-2; 9 positions match TRBD2. CDR3 length: 16 amino acids. Trimming took 7 bases from V and 1 from J; bases not matched to a gene: 7. CDR1 is MNHNY, CDR2 SVGAGI, per germline (reference sequence).

Comment on this clone: One junction end disagrees with the germline gene, perhaps due to a read error. This chain joins TRBV5-6 and TRBJ2-6, with D perhaps matching TRBD1 (5 bases). The V gene's germline CDR1 is SGHDT and CDR2 YYEEEE. This CDR3 comprises 13 residues. DNA of the CDR3: TGTGCCAGCAGCTTTACTGGGGCCAACGGCCTGACTTTC. Translation: CASSFTGANGLTF.

This clone was detected only a few times. The rearrangement uses TRBV2 and TRBJ2-5; 10 positions agree with TRBD2. Germline CDR1 SNHLY, CDR2 FYNNEI. The CDR3 sequence is 13 residues long. The CDR3 loop is CAHGLAEQETQYF. The DNA for the CDR3 is TGTGCACACGGACTAGCGGAACAAGAGACCCAGTACTTC.

This chain joins TRBV28 and TRBJ2-7, with 8 bases identical to TRBD2. Germline CDR1 reads MDHEN; CDR2 reads SYDVKM. With V trimmed by 2 bases and J by 0 bases, 3 bases remained unmatched. CDR3 size: 15 residues. CDR3 residues: CASSLVAGLSYEQYF. The CDR3 nucleotides read TGTGCCAGCAGTTTAGTAGCGGGACTCTCCTACGAGCAGTACTTC.

This chain joins TRBV23-1 and TRBJ2-7, with D hard to call. TRBV23-1 is recorded as an ORF, its role being uncertain. V shed 0 bases and J shed 2 bases, with 11 bases lying between them. CDR3 length: 15 amino acids. The CDR3 DNA follows: TGCGCCAGCAGTCAATCCACGCGTACCGCCTACGAGCAGTACTTC. Protein: CASSQSTRTAYEQYF.

About this clone itself: This CDR3 is also generated by other DNA sequences in the sample. This chain uses TRBV18 with TRBJ1-5, with D possibly TRBD1 on 5 matching bases. The CDR3 has 13 residues. Germline lookup yields CDR1 KGHSH and CDR2 LQKENI. V lost 3 bases and J 4 bases, leaving 7 bases between the germline ends. In nucleotides, the CDR3 is TGTGCCAGCTCACCCTCAGGGAATCAGCCCCAGCATTTT. It codes for CASSPSGNQPQHF. The complete variable domain, with remaining parts taken from reference TRBV18 and TRBJ1-5, reads NAGVMQNPRHLVRRRGQEARLRCSPMKGHSHVYWYRQLPEEGLKFMVYLQKENIIDESGMPKERFSAEFPKEGPSILRIQQVVRGDSAAYFCASSPSGNQPQHFGDGTRLSIL.